Below are 23 T cell receptor beta chains sequenced from a single sample in a study of blood T cell repertoires in COVID-19. Using immunoSEQ multiplex PCR, the repertoire was profiled, and TCRdb retains in-frame clones only, with some absent. The table includes 210,000 or so clones, nearly 90% detected once. Sequenced material: PBMCs or T cells enriched from blood (not recorded which). These TCRs come from a man aged 30 to 39 who had recovered from COVID-19.

The chain employs TRBV3-1 (or the pseudogene TRBV3-2) and TRBJ1-2; no definite D call. The CDR3 extends over 13 amino acids. Between the trimmed V and J ends, which lost 4 bases and 7 bases, there was a span of 13 bases. CDR1 and CDR2 (germline): LGHDT, YNNKEL (reference sequence). The CDR3 protein is CASSLGLQAGYTF. The CDR3, as DNA: TGTGCCAGCAGCCTAGGACTGCAGGCTGGCTACACCTTC.

The chain joins TRBV18 to TRBJ2-1, with 8 bases aligning to TRBD1. Germline trimming cut 6 bases from V and 7 bases from J; bases unmatched to any gene: 8. The CDR3 is 14 residues long. CDR1 is KGHSH and CDR2 is LQKENI in the germline V gene. DNA of the CDR3: TGTGCCAGCTCCAGGGGGCGAGGTGGGAATGAGCAGTTCTTC. It is translated as CASSRGRGGNEQFF.

The chain is built from TRBV28 and TRBJ1-2; D might be TRBD1 (6 bases). V was trimmed by 4 bases and J by 5 bases, leaving 20 bases between them. The V gene's germline CDR1 is MDHEN and CDR2 SYDVKM. The CDR3 runs 16 residues. CDR3: CASSSRAGGGLYGYTF. In nucleotides, the CDR3 is TGTGCCAGCAGTTCTCGTGCGGGAGGGGGACTTTATGGCTACACCTTC.

This chain connects TRBV30 to TRBJ2-3; maybe TRBD1 (7 bases). From germline, CDR1 is GTSNPN and CDR2 SVGIG (reference sequence). There are 15 residues in the CDR3. V gave up 3 bases and J gave up 4 bases, with 17 bases separating them. This CDR3 reads CAWSIAFRGADTQYF. CDR3 nucleotides: TGTGCCTGGAGCATAGCGTTCAGGGGGGCAGATACGCAGTATTTT.

The chain links TRBV2 to TRBJ1-1, with 7 positions matching TRBD1. CDR1 and CDR2 from the germline V gene are SNHLY and FYNNEI. This CDR3 has 13 residues. After removal of 8 bases from V and 3 bases from J, the junction contained 6 bases not matched to a gene. The CDR3 DNA follows: TGTGCCAGCGGCGGACAGGTCGACACTGAAGCTTTCTTT. Translation gives CASGGQVDTEAFF.

The genes are TRBV27 and TRBJ1-1; D is ambiguous. Germline lookup yields CDR1 MNHEY and CDR2 SMNVEV (reference sequence). V was cut by 2 bases and J by 5 bases, with 12 bases left in between. This CDR3 region has 14 residues. The CDR3 region has the DNA TGTGCCAGCAGTTTAAAGGGAGTAGCGACTGAAGCTTTCTTT. Protein: CASSLKGVATEAFF.

The J gene is TRBJ2-7, the V gene TRBV7-8, with 7 bases lining up with TRBD1. This CDR3 is built from 13 residues. The V and J ends lost 6 bases and 2 bases, in that order; junction bases with no gene match: 4. Per the germline V gene, CDR1 is SGHVS and CDR2 is FQNEAQ. The CDR3 sequence: CASRPGTAYEQYF. The CDR3 DNA reads TGTGCCAGCAGACCCGGGACAGCCTACGAGCAGTACTTC. The full variable domain, completed using reference TRBV7-8 and TRBJ2-7, is GAGVSQSPRYKVAKRGQDVALRCDPISGHVSLFWYQQALGQGPEFLTYFQNEAQLDKSGLPSDRFFAERPEGSVSTLKIQRTQQEDSAVYLCASRPGTAYEQYFGPGTRLTVT.

The chain employs TRBV30 and TRBJ1-1; D unresolved. V was shortened by 2 bases and J by 3 bases, with 7 bases between the two germline ends. There are 12 residues in the CDR3. CDR1 GTSNPN and CDR2 SVGIG come from the germline V gene (reference sequence). CDR3 protein: CAWSPDYTEAFF. DNA of the CDR3: TGTGCCTGGAGTCCAGACTACACTGAAGCTTTCTTT.

The rearrangement uses TRBV9 and TRBJ2-7; D remains unclear. V lost 3 bases to trimming and J lost 3 bases, with 13 bases between them. Germline CDR1 and CDR2: SGDLS and YYNGEE. The CDR3 runs 14 residues. The CDR3, as DNA: TGTGCCAGCAGCGCAAGGAGCGATCGCTACGAGCAGTACTTC. Translated, it gives CASSARSDRYEQYF.

This rearrangement joins TRBV3-1 (or the pseudogene TRBV3-2) to TRBJ2-7, with D hard to call. This CDR3 has 13 residues. Germline V lookup: CDR1 LGHDT, CDR2 YNNKEL (reference sequence). V gave up 1 base and J gave up 4 bases, with 8 bases separating them. The CDR3 DNA sequence: TGTGCCAGCAGCCAAGGAGAGTTGTACGAGCAGTACTTC. It encodes CASSQGELYEQYF.

CDR3 loop: CASSPGLFFQTGELFF. CDR3 bases: TGTGCCAGCTCACCGGGACTATTTTTCCAAACCGGGGAGCTGTTTTTT. The chain is built from TRBV18 and TRBJ2-2; 7 bases are a match to TRBD2. The CDR3 has 16 amino acids. Germline assignment: CDR1 KGHSH and CDR2 LQKENI. V was clipped by 3 bases and J by 5 bases; unmatched bases: 9.

The count of this clone is one. J is TRBJ2-3 and V is TRBV5-6, with D uncertain. V was trimmed by 1 base and J by 6 bases, leaving 3 bases between them. CDR1 and CDR2 (germline): SGHDT, YYEEEE. The CDR3 is 11 residues long. The CDR3 sequence: CASSLYDTQYF. The CDR3 nucleotides read TGTGCCAGCAGCTTGTATGATACGCAGTATTTT.

The genes are TRBV3-1 (or the pseudogene TRBV3-2) and TRBJ1-1, with D unresolved. CDR3 size: 13 residues. Germline V gives CDR1 LGHDT, CDR2 YNNKEL (reference sequence). V gave up 4 bases and J gave up 1 base, with 7 bases separating them. CDR3 sequence reads: CASSPGANTEAFF. The CDR3 coding sequence is TGTGCCAGCAGCCCGGGAGCGAACACTGAAGCTTTCTTT.

The J gene is TRBJ1-5, the V gene TRBV7-2; D gene ambiguous. Germline CDR1 and CDR2: SGHTA and FQGNSA. This CDR3 comprises 15 residues. V was cut by 5 bases and J by 1 base, with 12 bases left in between. The CDR3 DNA follows: TGTGCCAGCAGCCTCAACAGTCCAAGCAATCAGCCCCAGCATTTT. Its protein product is CASSLNSPSNQPQHF.

Only a few counts were recorded for this clone. The V call is TRBV2, the J call TRBJ1-2; 9 nucleotides match TRBD1. The junction had 3 bases not matched to a gene; V was cut back by 7 bases and J by 0 bases. Per the germline V gene, CDR1 is SNHLY and CDR2 is FYNNEI. This CDR3 comprises 14 residues. The CDR3 spells CASIRTGANYGYTF. Written as DNA, the CDR3 is TGTGCCAGCATCAGGACAGGGGCTAACTATGGCTACACCTTC. Combining the CDR3 with reference TRBV2 and TRBJ1-2 gives the whole variable domain EPEVTQTPSHQVTQMGQEVILRCVPISNHLYFYWYRQILGQKVEFLVSFYNNEISEKSEIFDDQFSVERPDGSNFTLKIRSTKLEDSAMYFCASIRTGANYGYTFGSGTRLTVV.

This rearrangement joins TRBV7-9 to TRBJ2-1, with D perhaps TRBD2 (8 bases). Germline V lookup: CDR1 SEHNR, CDR2 FQNEAQ (reference sequence). V was clipped by 4 bases and J by 5 bases, with 21 bases between them. The CDR3 has 17 residues. CDR3 nucleotides: TGTGCCAGCAGCTCAATCGGGAGGGGGCTACCCGACAATGAGCAGTTCTTC. Translating it yields CASSSIGRGLPDNEQFF.

The chain uses TRBV5-4 and TRBJ1-1, with TRBD1 matching over 7 bases. The ends lost 8 bases at V and 6 bases at J; junction bases unmatched: 4. The germline V gene encodes CDR1 SGHNT and CDR2 YYREEE (reference sequence). The CDR3 extends over 11 amino acids. The CDR3 sequence: CASGQASEAFF. CDR3 DNA: TGTGCCAGTGGACAGGCATCTGAAGCTTTCTTT.

Only a few counts were recorded for this clone. The chain recombines TRBV11-2 with TRBJ1-6; tentative D call: TRBD1 (6 bases). V lost 6 bases to trimming and J lost 4 bases, with 10 bases between them. Germline V CDR1 and CDR2: SGHAT, FQNNGV. There are 14 residues in the CDR3. This CDR3 reads CASRLGQYNSPLHF. CDR3 sequence (DNA): TGTGCCAGCAGATTGGGACAATATAATTCACCCCTCCACTTT.

The DNA for the CDR3 is TGTGCCACCGTACAGGGTCAAGTGGGAACTCAGCCCCAGCATTTT. It encodes CATVQGQVGTQPQHF. J is TRBJ1-5 and V is TRBV24-1; D might be TRBD1 (6 bases). Germline V CDR1 and CDR2: KGHDR, SFDVKD. V was trimmed by 9 bases and J by 6 bases, leaving 20 bases between them. The CDR3 has 15 amino acids.

This rearrangement joins TRBV25-1 to TRBJ1-2; a weak D match, TRBD1 (6 bases). V was pared by 4 bases and J by 7 bases, with 10 bases between. From germline, CDR1 is MGHDK and CDR2 SYGVNS. There are 12 residues in the CDR3. The CDR3 sequence is CASSVKGVGYTF. The DNA for the CDR3 is TGTGCCAGCAGTGTAAAGGGGGTTGGCTACACCTTC.

The chain links TRBV5-1 to TRBJ2-3; possible D gene TRBD1, 6 bases. The germline V and J ends were trimmed by 7 bases and 1 base, with 13 bases remaining between them. CDR1 is SGHRS and CDR2 is YFSETQ in the germline V gene. This CDR3 region has 14 residues. The CDR3 protein is CASGSGQRTDTQYF. The DNA of the CDR3 is TGCGCCAGCGGATCCGGACAGCGCACAGATACGCAGTATTTT.

The chain recombines TRBV5-4 with TRBJ2-6, with 12 nucleotides matching TRBD2. The germline CDR1 and CDR2 sequences are SGHNT and YYREEE (reference sequence). V lost 4 bases and J lost 5; bases outside the gene matches: 7. The CDR3 is made up of 17 amino acids. The CDR3 DNA is TGTGCCAGCAGCGCGACTAGCGGGAGAGTTAGGGCCAACGTCCTGACTTTC. Protein: CASSATSGRVRANVLTF.

The genes are TRBV3-1 (or the pseudogene TRBV3-2) and TRBJ2-7; 7 bases map to TRBD2. The CDR3 spans 17 residues. The J segment lost 0 bases and the V segment lost 0 bases, leaving 8 bases of the junction unmatched. CDR1 is LGHDT, CDR2 YNNKEL, per germline (reference sequence). CDR3 sequence: CASSQEDAGVHSYEQYF. In DNA form, the CDR3 reads TGTGCCAGCAGCCAAGAAGACGCGGGGGTGCACTCCTACGAGCAGTACTTC.